This passage covers 21 T cell receptor beta chains from one sample sequenced in a study of cytomegalovirus exposure and HLA in healthy donors. This PCR relied on a set of 60 Vbeta primers and 13 Jbeta primers. TCRdb's table, derived via immunoSEQ multiplex PCR, lists solely in-frame clones and lacks some. The sample has over 100,000 clones; more than 70% are singletons. The sequenced sample was PBMCs. These receptors all stem from a male donor in good health and CMV-seronegative.

The V gene is TRBV7-2, the J gene TRBJ2-1; D gene uncertain. The CDR3 runs 11 residues. V lost 4 bases and J lost 8, with 6 bases in between. Per germline, CDR1 SGHTA and CDR2 FQGNSA. The CDR3 region is CASSSSYEQFF. Written as DNA, the CDR3 is TGTGCCAGCAGCTCCAGTTATGAGCAGTTCTTC.

The rearrangement joins TRBV7-3 to TRBJ2-3; tentatively, D is TRBD2 (6 bases). Trimming removed 4 bases from V and 1 base from J, with 6 bases in between. Germline V gene data show CDR1 as SGHTA and CDR2 as FQGTGA. This CDR3 comprises 13 residues. CDR3 sequence reads: CASSWGGTDTQYF. The CDR3 coding sequence is TGTGCCAGCAGCTGGGGGGGCACAGATACGCAGTATTTT.

This chain connects TRBV18 to TRBJ1-3; no definite D call. Looked up from germline, CDR1 is KGHSH and CDR2 is LQKENI. The germline V and J ends were trimmed by 2 bases and 4 bases, with 15 bases remaining between them. The CDR3 consists of 16 residues. The CDR3 DNA reads TGTGCCAGCTCACCAGGGCAGGCCCGAGGGGGAAACACCATATATTTT. Protein product: CASSPGQARGGNTIYF.

The chain is built from TRBV2 and TRBJ1-4; 8 bases map to TRBD1. J lost 8 bases, V lost 6 bases, and 8 bases had no gene match. The CDR3 is 14 residues long. The germline V gene encodes CDR1 SNHLY and CDR2 FYNNEI. This chain's CDR3 is CASRPGTGKEKLFF. The DNA of the CDR3 is TGTGCCAGCAGGCCGGGGACAGGAAAAGAAAAACTGTTTTTT.

The chain recombines TRBV5-6 with TRBJ1-2; no clear D gene. V was pared by 4 bases and J by 6 bases, with 10 bases between. The CDR3 runs to 12 residues. The germline CDR1 and CDR2 sequences are SGHDT and YYEEEE. CDR3 protein: CASSADFDGYTF. CDR3 coding DNA: TGTGCCAGCAGCGCAGATTTCGATGGCTACACCTTC.

The chain's CDR3 is CASSAWTGSYEQYF. In nucleotides, the CDR3 is TGTGCCAGCAGTGCCTGGACAGGCTCCTACGAGCAGTACTTC. The chain has TRBV6-1 and TRBJ2-7; 7 bases line up with TRBD1. V gave up 4 bases and J gave up 0 bases; unmatched junction bases: 3. The CDR3 extends over 14 amino acids. Germline lookup yields CDR1 MNHNS and CDR2 SASEGT.

The rearrangement uses TRBV5-6 and TRBJ2-6; 11 bases align to TRBD1. Germline-derived CDR1 and CDR2 are SGHDT and YYEEEE. This CDR3 spans 18 amino acids. Trimming removed 4 bases from V and 4 bases from J; junction bases left unmatched: 10. In DNA, the CDR3 is TGTGCCAGCAGCCCGCTGGGGACAGGGGGGACCGGGGCCAACGTCCTGACTTTC. Translation: CASSPLGTGGTGANVLTF.

This rearrangement joins TRBV18 to TRBJ2-7; possibly TRBD1 for D (6 bases). The CDR3 is 14 amino acids. V was pared by 6 bases and J by 2 bases, with 14 bases between. Germline V CDR1 and CDR2: KGHSH, LQKENI. In nucleotides, the CDR3 is TGTGCCAGCTCTCGAACAGGGCCCACCTACGAGCAGTACTTC. Translating gives CASSRTGPTYEQYF.

This clone came up once. The rearrangement uses TRBV4-2 and TRBJ2-6; 9 nucleotides match TRBD1. V dropped 0 bases and J dropped 2; count of bases not matched to a gene: 14. The germline V gene encodes CDR1 LGHNA and CDR2 YNFKEQ. The CDR3 extends over 21 amino acids. CDR3 in DNA: TGTGCCAGCAGCCAAGAGGAGGTCCTAGGGACAGGGAGGACTGGGGCCAACGTCCTGACTTTC. Its translation: CASSQEEVLGTGRTGANVLTF.

The chain has TRBV2 and TRBJ1-5, with 7 nucleotides matching TRBD1. Losses at the gene ends were 0 bases for V and 5 bases for J; bases not matched to a gene: 4. CDR3 length equals 15 residues. Germline V gives CDR1 SNHLY, CDR2 FYNNEI. The CDR3 sequence is CASSEASGQYQPQHF. CDR3 coding DNA: TGTGCCAGCAGTGAAGCGTCGGGACAGTATCAGCCCCAGCATTTT.

This sequence joins TRBV15 and TRBJ2-4; 7 positions match TRBD1. The CDR3 is made up of 15 amino acids. Germline lookup yields CDR1 LNHNV and CDR2 YYDKDF (reference sequence). V shed 1 base, J shed 4 bases, and the junction held 4 bases outside the gene matches. The CDR3 DNA sequence: TGTGCCACCAGCAGAGGGGGGACAGAAAAAAACATTCAGTACTTC. Protein product: CATSRGGTEKNIQYF.

This clone was picked up a small number of times. The rearrangement joins TRBV19 to TRBJ1-5; D call uncertain. CDR3 size: 13 residues. The V end was cut by 5 bases, the J end by 4 bases, with 9 bases between. Germline CDR1 is LNHDA and CDR2 is SQIVND (reference sequence). CDR3 loop: CASSFRENQPQHF. CDR3 DNA: TGTGCCAGTAGTTTCCGCGAGAATCAGCCCCAGCATTTT.

The V and J genes are TRBV5-4 and TRBJ2-5, with 12 bases matching TRBD2. Germline lookup yields CDR1 SGHNT and CDR2 YYREEE (reference sequence). J gave up 7 bases and V 4 bases, and 5 bases lay outside the gene matches. The CDR3 runs to 14 residues. CDR3 DNA sequence: TGTGCCAGCAGCCTGACTAGCGGGAGTAGGACCCAGTACTTC. Residues: CASSLTSGSRTQYF.

This CDR3 is CASTHRTSGGGTQYF. CDR3 in DNA: TGCGCCAGCACCCACAGGACTAGCGGGGGGGGGACCCAGTACTTC. The chain uses TRBV5-1 and TRBJ2-5; 15 nucleotides agree with TRBD2. CDR3 size: 15 residues. CDR1 is SGHRS and CDR2 is YFSETQ in the germline V gene. With V trimmed by 6 bases and J by 7 bases, 7 bases remained unmatched.

The V and J genes are TRBV5-6 and TRBJ2-5; 7 bases map to TRBD1. The DNA end favors TRBJ2-7, so the J call may be wrong. This CDR3 is 13 amino acids long. Germline CDR1 and CDR2: SGHDT and YYEEEE. The CDR3 loop reads CASSETGNHEQYF. Here the CDR3 DNA reads TGTGCCAGCAGCGAGACAGGGAACCACGAGCAGTACTTC.

The rearrangement links TRBV11-2 to TRBJ1-6; tentative D call: TRBD1 (5 bases). Per the germline V gene, CDR1 is SGHAT and CDR2 is FQNNGV. The CDR3 runs 16 residues. V lost 5 bases and J lost 8, with 19 bases in between. This chain's CDR3 is CASSPGGGKEDSPLHF. CDR3 nucleotides: TGTGCCAGCAGCCCGGGGGGGGGAAAAGAGGATTCACCCCTCCACTTT.

With regard to this clone: Since the CDR3 does not end with the conserved phenylalanine or tryptophan, this likely comes from a read error. The limits of the CDR3 on the DNA are not certain, so only TCRdb's listed CDR3 is given. This chain links TRBV2 with TRBJ1-2; no check of the table's D call, TRBD1, against the DNA was made. Germline V lookup: CDR1 SNHLY, CDR2 FYNNEI. Termini included, the CDR3 measures 13 amino acids. CDR3 loop: CASGAQDRAFISS.

The gene calls are TRBV27 and TRBJ2-3, with TRBD1 identical over 11 bases. CDR1 is MNHEY, CDR2 SMNVEV, per germline (reference sequence). The J segment lost 2 bases and the V segment lost 5 bases, leaving 6 bases of the junction unmatched. This CDR3 has 16 amino acids. Written as DNA, the CDR3 is TGTGCCAGCAGTACCGGACAGGGGGCATTCACAGATACGCAGTATTTT. Residues: CASSTGQGAFTDTQYF.

This clone appeared a single time. The chain carries TRBV5-1 and TRBJ2-1, with 14 bases that match TRBD2. J lost 6 bases, V lost 0 bases, and 2 bases had no gene match. Germline-derived CDR1 and CDR2 are SGHRS and YFSETQ. The CDR3 runs to 16 residues. The CDR3 here is CASSLAGTSGGNEQFF. CDR3 DNA sequence: TGCGCCAGCAGCTTGGCCGGGACTAGCGGGGGCAATGAGCAGTTCTTC.

The chain uses TRBV19 and TRBJ1-1, with 7 bases aligning to TRBD1. The CDR3 totals 13 residues. Germline lookup yields CDR1 LNHDA and CDR2 SQIVND (reference sequence). The V segment lost 1 base and the J segment 11 bases; nucleotides outside the gene matches: 7. CDR3 amino acids: CASSIGAGGDAFF. DNA for the CDR3: TGTGCCAGTAGTATAGGTGCAGGGGGTGACGCTTTCTTT.

The V gene is TRBV6-6, the J gene TRBJ2-2; TRBD1 aligns across 10 bases. V gave up 7 bases and J gave up 7 bases; unmatched junction bases: 9. In germline, CDR1 is MNHNY, CDR2 SVGAGI (reference sequence). The CDR3 runs 15 residues. CDR3 loop: CASTRGTGVDGELFF. DNA of the CDR3: TGTGCCAGCACCCGGGGGACAGGGGTAGACGGGGAGCTGTTTTTT.